This T cell receptor beta chain appears in the sequencing data of a study of OX40 agonist ivuxolimab in advanced cancers. Turning to the overall study: Ivuxolimab, which targeted the costimulatory receptor OX40 (CD134), was an agonistic, fully human IgG2 monoclonal antibody. Partial responses occurred in three dose-escalation patients: two with cutaneous melanoma and one with hepatocellular carcinoma. Patients were allowed to have had prior anti-PD-1, anti-PD-L1 or anti-CTLA-4 therapy, and roughly 40% of the dose-escalation patients had previously received checkpoint inhibitors. The paper describes the monotherapy dose-escalation part (N of about 52 patients) of the phase I trial of ivuxolimab. The purpose of peripheral TCRbeta sequencing was to test whether ivuxolimab changed TCR sequence diversity and led to clonal T-cell expansion. Intravenous ivuxolimab was administered to patients every 2 weeks at six dose levels: 0.01, 0.1, 0.3, 1.5, 3 and 10 mg/kg. Of the 50 or so patients in dose escalation, about 20 had hepatocellular carcinoma, roughly 15 had melanoma, 9 had renal cell carcinoma and 9 had head and neck cancer. In the dose-escalation cohort, around four fifths of patients were male, and the mean age was 60 years with a range of about 20 to 90. Summary of the overall study and its limitations: At doses of 0.1 to 3.0 mg/kg, clonal expansion of both CD4+ and CD8+ T cells in blood was seen between baseline and week 6. The antigen specificity of the peripheral T cells that underwent clonal expansion was not determined. In partial responders in the 0.1-3.0 mg/kg groups, normalized peripheral clonal expansion was found to be among the lowest, especially among CD8+ T cells. Low levels of normalized T-cell clonal expansion were also seen in some patients who did not respond. After ivuxolimab, CD8+ T cells had more expanded clones than CD4+ T cells on average.

Details on this clone: Its antigen target is currently unknown. Base qualities were left out, and no much larger clone turns up one base away.

From cysteine to phenylalanine, the CDR3 is 12 amino acids long. The DNA shown is the 36-base CDR3, in frame from base 1. Reading the germline V gene gives CDR1 MDHEN and CDR2 SYDVKM. Between the V and J ends, shortened by 7 bases and 4 bases respectively, the junction contains 10 bases. The trial excluded patients who had a history of autoimmune disease or who were on systemic immunosuppression. Peripheral blood for TCR sequencing was drawn from every dose cohort at baseline, at cycle 4 day 1 and at cycle 7 day 1. Samples were obtained from an open-label, multicenter, first-in-human phase I dose-escalation trial of ivuxolimab. Adults with locally advanced or metastatic melanoma, renal cell carcinoma, hepatocellular carcinoma or head and neck squamous cell carcinoma were enrolled in the trial. Before TCR sequencing, CD4+ T cells and CD8+ T cells from peripheral blood were sorted into separate populations.

Genomic DNA was isolated from the sorted cells so that the TCRbeta CDR3 region could be sequenced. The immunoSEQ Assay was used for sequencing of TCRbeta CDR3 regions. Not all clones reach the TCRdb copy of this immuneACCESS table, which keeps in-frame sequences only. Checked studies attribute under half of the gap to unresolved V genes and leave the rest unexplained. Within this sample are about 96,000 clones, with about nine tenths of them counted one time only. Of the sample, around 1.5% is held by the ten largest clones. The source was CD4+ or CD8+ T cells sorted from blood, collected in a trial of the OX40 agonist ivuxolimab. The V gene is TRBV28 and the J gene is TRBJ1-1, with the D gene call left open. The receptor was isolated from an adult with an advanced solid tumor such as melanoma, head and neck, liver or kidney cancer. This receptor carries the CDR3 CASKGGSTEAFF. Read as DNA, the sequence is TGTGCCAGCAAAGGAGGGTCCACTGAAGCTTTCTTT.